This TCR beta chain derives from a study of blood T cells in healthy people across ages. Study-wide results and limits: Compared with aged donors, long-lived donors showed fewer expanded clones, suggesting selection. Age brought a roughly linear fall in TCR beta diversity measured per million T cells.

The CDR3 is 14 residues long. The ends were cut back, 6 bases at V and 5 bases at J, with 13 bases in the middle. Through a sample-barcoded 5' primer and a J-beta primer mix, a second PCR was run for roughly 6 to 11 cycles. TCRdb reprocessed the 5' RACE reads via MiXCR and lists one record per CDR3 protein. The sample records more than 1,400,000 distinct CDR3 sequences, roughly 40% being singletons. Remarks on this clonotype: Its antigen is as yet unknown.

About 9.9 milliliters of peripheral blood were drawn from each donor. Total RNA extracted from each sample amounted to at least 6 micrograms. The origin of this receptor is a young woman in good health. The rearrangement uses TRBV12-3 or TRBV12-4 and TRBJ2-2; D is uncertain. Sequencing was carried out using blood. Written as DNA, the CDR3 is TGTGCCAGCAGGGAAGCCCAGGTGACCGGGGAGCTGTTTTTT. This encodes CASREAQVTGELFF.